The entry below gives a single T cell receptor beta chain sequence along with its context. Its antigen is still unknown. The record originates from a study of Siglec-9 on CD8 T cells in melanoma. Study results and caveats: Siglec-9 reportedly marks and regulates an effector memory CD8+ T-cell subset apparently accumulating in melanoma tumors.

Profiling relied on immunoSEQ multiplex PCR, and the TCRdb table lists in-frame clones only, not all of them. The sample yields about 36,000 clones, 80% to 85% seen once. Trimming took off 0 bases at V and 3 bases at J, with 14 bases between the two ends. Looked up from germline, CDR1 is SGHDN and CDR2 is FVKESK. The CDR3 covers 17 residues. The genes are TRBV14 and TRBJ2-2, with D unclear. The clonotype was recovered from a human donor in good health. The sequenced sample consisted of Siglec-9- CD8+ T cells sorted from blood. In nucleotides, the CDR3 is TGTGCCAGCAGCCAAGAAAATCTTGCAGTATACACCGGGGAGCTGTTTTTT. It yields the protein CASSQENLAVYTGELFF.